These T cell receptor beta chains were read from a single sample in a study of blood T cell repertoires in COVID-19. Generated by immunoSEQ multiplex PCR, the TCRdb table keeps only in-frame clones and is missing some. The sample consists of around 310,000 clones, roughly 89% of them appearing once. The sample consisted of PBMCs or T cells enriched from blood (not recorded which). Receptor source: a woman in her thirties who had recovered from COVID-19. The conserved cysteine and the conserved F or W are not part of the CDR3 here. D genes are given only for firm matches. Where a row states a size, it is once, few, many or the class of an expanded clone; other rows omit it.

14,.,TRBV24-1,.,TRBJ1-4,ATSDSRTGSGEKLF
10,.,TRBV3-1/TRBV3-2,.,TRBJ2-2,ASSQGGGELF
14,.,TRBV28,.,TRBJ2-7,ASSPLRGGGGYEQY
13,.,TRBV5-1,TRBD1,TRBJ2-7,ASSFTGTGWAEQY
15,.,TRBV11-2,TRBD1,TRBJ1-5,ASSAGTGGVGNQPQH
12,.,TRBV3-1/TRBV3-2,.,TRBJ1-6,ASSQIRVDSPLH
13,.,TRBV5-1,.,TRBJ2-1,ASSLLRASYNEQF
13,.,TRBV9,.,TRBJ1-1,ASSVLGGTDTEAF
11,.,TRBV12-3/TRBV12-4,.,TRBJ1-2,ASSFATGYGYT
14,.,TRBV18,.,TRBJ2-2,ASSPLEPSNTGELF
11,.,TRBV29-1,TRBD1,TRBJ2-5,SVAGQGVETQY
12,.,TRBV7-8,TRBD2,TRBJ2-7,ASSFAGGAHEQY
11,.,TRBV7-9,TRBD1,TRBJ2-7,ASRGQGALEQY
11,.,TRBV28,.,TRBJ1-2,AIGGGTNYGYT
11,.,TRBV6-6,.,TRBJ2-7,ASSFGRGYEQY
13,once,TRBV14,TRBD2,TRBJ2-7,ASSLLGGGTYEQY
12,.,TRBV6-5,TRBD2,TRBJ2-7,ASSSLAGGYEQY
11,.,TRBV5-8,.,TRBJ1-5,ASSFLYNQPQH
19,.,TRBV3-1/TRBV3-2,.,TRBJ2-2,ASSQDQGAWELGANTGELF
12,few,TRBV6-2/TRBV6-3,.,TRBJ1-5,ASSVHRDNQPQH
9,.,TRBV20-1,.,TRBJ1-1,SARLRTEAF
12,.,TRBV6-5,TRBD1,TRBJ1-1,ASRGQGKATEAF
11,.,TRBV6-5,TRBD1,TRBJ1-3,ATRRGRGNTIY